This T cell receptor beta chain was sequenced during a study of T cell responses to AZD1222 COVID-19 vaccine. Study outcomes and limitations: Repertoire sampling occurred only after the peak T cell response. Nearly half of the spike-specific TCRs reportedly recognize variant regions that carry no mutations. In a largely white British group with more females than males, clonal diversity was possibly underestimated. Baseline antibody screening turned up just six or seven seropositive AZD1222 recipients.

The method was immunoSEQ multiplex PCR; TCRdb's version includes in-frame clones alone and lacks a portion of them. The profile shows around 150,000 clones, about nine tenths of them singletons. For this clone: What it binds is unknown.

The CDR3 has 14 residues. V was pared by 5 bases and J by 5 bases, with 15 bases between. CDR1 is MNHEY and CDR2 is SMNVEV in the germline V gene (reference sequence). The genes are TRBV27 and TRBJ1-1, with D maybe TRBD1 (5 bases). Sequences were derived from peripheral blood, sampled on day 0 of AZD1222 vaccination. The sequence came from an adult in good health. The CDR3 loop is CASSPAGRGTEAFF. The CDR3 bases are TGTGCCAGCAGTCCGGCGGGACGTGGGACTGAAGCTTTCTTT.